This entry features one TCR beta chain sequence. The data derive from a study of blood T cell repertoires in COVID-19. At the level of the study: Whether acute or convalescent, the COVID-19 samples came from the United States, Italy and Spain. T cells, B-cell-depleted T cells, or PBMCs provided the cDNA or gDNA that served as material.

Trimming pared 6 bases from V and 3 bases from J, leaving 12 bases between. The CDR3 sequence is 13 residues long. In the study's own analysis: Amplification of reference gene primers was used by the study to estimate nucleated cell counts. Sequenced by immunoSEQ multiplex PCR; TCRdb stores in-frame clones only, minus some. That table furnishes V, J and clone size, whereas the DNA furnished D and trimming. The data show fewer than 250,000 clones, approximately 86% seen once. This clonotype originated in a man aged 25 to 40 with acute or convalescent COVID-19. The genes are TRBV12-3 or TRBV12-4 and TRBJ2-7; D is ambiguous. Material for sequencing was peripheral blood. CDR3 residues: CASSIGESYEQYF. CDR3 nucleotide sequence: TGTGCCAGCAGCATTGGAGAGAGCTACGAGCAGTACTTC.